This entry is about one T cell receptor (beta chain). There is no known antigen for this receptor. No much larger clone exists at a distance of one base, and base qualities are not known. These data are taken from a study of identical twins (dated by TCRdb to about 2016). Describing the broader study: TCR alpha and beta repertoires from monozygotic twins, unrelated adults of various ages and cord blood were deep-sequenced to test whether fetal clonotypes persist. To rule out contamination, the twin experiments were replicated at different times with different library preparation protocols. Study-wide findings and limitations: Compared with coincidental sharing between unrelated individuals, an excess of low generation-probability sequences was observed among out-of-frame TCR alpha sequences shared between twins. Out-of-frame TCR alpha sharing in monozygotic twins was systematically underestimated by recombination models, whereas sharing between unrelated individuals was in agreement with the recombination models. A weaker excess of twin sharing was found in beta out-of-frame sequences because the signal-to-noise ratio was lowered by fewer shared sequences. Because the same donors could not be followed over many years, the conclusions depended on cross-sectional statistical analysis. Fewer insertions were carried by abundant cord blood beta clonotypes; a weaker similar trend was observed in young adult naive repertoires, while no such trend was observed in memory repertoires. Invariant T cells such as MAIT and iNKT could partly confound zero-insertion analyses, though diverse VJ usage argued against this for most clonotypes.

The germline V gene provides CDR1 MRHNA and CDR2 SNTAGT. V is shortened by 7 bases, J by 0 bases, and the region joining them spans 27 bases. From the cysteine through the phenylalanine, the CDR3 covers 20 amino acids. The entry retains the CDR3 DNA only, 60 bases that are in frame from base 1. All donors were healthy Caucasians. The method was 5' RACE. The sample was run on an Illumina HiSeq 2000. A universal primer binding site was added through template switching, and the final cDNA carried a unique molecular identifier so that TCR cDNA molecules could be counted accurately. First-strand cDNA for TCR alpha and beta chains was synthesized from specific primers in the conserved constant-segment region. To control for contamination, each cDNA library was double barcoded with a SMART-Mk sample barcode plus Illumina barcodes. TruSeq adapter sequences and Illumina sample barcodes were added in two successive PCR steps. Sequencing of the TCR alpha and beta cDNA libraries was done on the Illumina HiSeq platform using custom primers. In the source study's methods: MiGEC processed the raw reads to extract unique molecular identifiers, while MiXCR was used to determine the CDR3 positions. For each individual, recombination models were inferred using an EM algorithm with the repgenHMM and IGoR tools. Shared clonotype analysis was performed with the tcR package in R, normalizing sharing by the product of cloneset sizes. To study raw recombination without the effects of thymic and clonal selection, out-of-frame nonproductive sequences were analyzed. The public reads were reanalyzed by TCRdb: fastp trimming at Q25, MiXCR alignment, in-frame beta chains only. When rows share a CDR3 protein, they turn into one entry using the most common DNA and genes. It is TCRdb's table, rather than the study itself, that gives the V and J calls and clone size. The sample table shows some 1,700,000 distinct CDR3 sequences, and roughly a third are seen once. Together, the top ten hold more than 0.25% of the sample.

This receptor was taken from a newborn girl in good health. This chain joins TRBV6-4 to TRBJ1-4, with an unclear D gene assignment. The sequenced material came from cord blood. The DNA is as follows: TGTGCCAGCACAATTAACACTCGGGTCGAACACTTTGCAACTAATGAAAAACTGTTTTTT. It is translated as CASTINTRVEHFATNEKLFF.